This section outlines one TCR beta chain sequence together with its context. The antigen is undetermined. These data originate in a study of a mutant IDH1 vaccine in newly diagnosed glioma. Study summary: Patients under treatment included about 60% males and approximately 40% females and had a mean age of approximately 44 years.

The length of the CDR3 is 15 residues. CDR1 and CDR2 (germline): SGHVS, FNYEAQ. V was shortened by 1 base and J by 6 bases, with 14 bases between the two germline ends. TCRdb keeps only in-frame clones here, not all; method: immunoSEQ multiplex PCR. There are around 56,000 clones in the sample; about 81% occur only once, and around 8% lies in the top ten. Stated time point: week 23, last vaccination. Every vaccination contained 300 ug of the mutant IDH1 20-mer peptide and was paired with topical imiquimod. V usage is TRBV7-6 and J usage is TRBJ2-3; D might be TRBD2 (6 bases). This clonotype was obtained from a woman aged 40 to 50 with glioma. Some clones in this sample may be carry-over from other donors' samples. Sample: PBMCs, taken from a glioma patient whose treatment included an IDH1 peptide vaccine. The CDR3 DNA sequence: TGTGCCAGCAGCTTAGTAGCGGAGAGATCCGATACGCAGTATTTT. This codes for CASSLVAERSDTQYF.